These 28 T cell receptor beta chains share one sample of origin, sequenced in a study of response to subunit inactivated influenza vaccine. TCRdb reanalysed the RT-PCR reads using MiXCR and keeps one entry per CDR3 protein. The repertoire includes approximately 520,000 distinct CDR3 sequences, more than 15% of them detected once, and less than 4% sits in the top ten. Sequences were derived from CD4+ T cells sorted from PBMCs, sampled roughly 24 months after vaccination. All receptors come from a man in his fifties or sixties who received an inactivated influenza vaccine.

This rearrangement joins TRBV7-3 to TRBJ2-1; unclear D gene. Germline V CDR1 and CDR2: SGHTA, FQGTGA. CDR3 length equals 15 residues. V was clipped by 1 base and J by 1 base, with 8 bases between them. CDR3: CASSLRADSYNEQFF. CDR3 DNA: TGTGCCAGCAGCTTAAGGGCGGATTCCTACAATGAGCAGTTCTTC.

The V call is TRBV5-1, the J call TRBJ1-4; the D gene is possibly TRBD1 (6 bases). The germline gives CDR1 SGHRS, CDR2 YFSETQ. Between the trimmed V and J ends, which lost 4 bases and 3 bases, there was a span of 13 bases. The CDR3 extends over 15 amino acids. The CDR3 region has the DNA TGCGCCAGCAGCCAGGGGAGCGGGGCTAATGAAAAACTGTTTTTT. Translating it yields CASSQGSGANEKLFF.

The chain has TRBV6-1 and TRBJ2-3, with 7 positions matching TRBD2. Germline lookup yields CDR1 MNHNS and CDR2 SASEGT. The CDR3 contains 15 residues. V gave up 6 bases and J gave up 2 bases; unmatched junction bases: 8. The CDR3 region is CASRAGTTYTDTQYF. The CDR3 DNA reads TGTGCCAGCAGGGCCGGGACTACCTACACAGATACGCAGTATTTT.

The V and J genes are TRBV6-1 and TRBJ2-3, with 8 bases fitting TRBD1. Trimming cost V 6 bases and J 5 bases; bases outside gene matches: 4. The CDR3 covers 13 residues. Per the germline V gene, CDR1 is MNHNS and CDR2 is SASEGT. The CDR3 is CASRATGVDTQYF. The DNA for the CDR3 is TGTGCCAGCAGGGCGACAGGGGTAGATACGCAGTATTTT.

CDR3 nucleotides: TGCAGTGCTCCTATACTAGGACGGGGTAGCTCCTACGAGCAGTACTTC. It encodes CSAPILGRGSSYEQYF. J is TRBJ2-7 and V is TRBV20-1; TRBD2 is a possible D gene (5 bases). This CDR3 is 16 amino acids long. Per the germline V gene, CDR1 is DFQATT and CDR2 is SNEGSKA (reference sequence). Trimming took off 5 bases at V and 0 bases at J, with 20 bases between the two ends.

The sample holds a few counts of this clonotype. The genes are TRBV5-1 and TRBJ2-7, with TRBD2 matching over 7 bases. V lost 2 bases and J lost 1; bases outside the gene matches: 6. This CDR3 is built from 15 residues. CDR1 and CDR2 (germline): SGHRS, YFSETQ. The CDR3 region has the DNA TGCGCCAGCAGCTTCCTGGCGGGAGAGTCCTACGAGCAGTACTTC. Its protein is CASSFLAGESYEQYF.

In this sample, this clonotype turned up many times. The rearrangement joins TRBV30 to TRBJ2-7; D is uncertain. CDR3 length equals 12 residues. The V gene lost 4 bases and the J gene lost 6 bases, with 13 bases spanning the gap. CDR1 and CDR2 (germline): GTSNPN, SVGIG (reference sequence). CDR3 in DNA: TGTGCCTGGAAAGGGCGGCCCGCCGAGCAGTACTTC. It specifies CAWKGRPAEQYF.

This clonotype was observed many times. For the CDR3, the DNA is TGTGCCAGCAGTGAAGTGTACGAGCAGTACTTC. As protein: CASSEVYEQYF. V is TRBV25-1 and J is TRBJ2-7; the D is unclear. Trimming shortened V by 2 bases and J by 4 bases, and 3 bases separated the two germline ends. The CDR3 contains 11 residues. CDR1 and CDR2 (germline): MGHDK, SYGVNS.

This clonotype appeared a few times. The CDR3 spells CSAATGNQPQHF. For the CDR3, the DNA is TGCAGTGCTGCGACAGGCAATCAGCCCCAGCATTTT. This chain links TRBV20-1 with TRBJ1-5, with a tentative D call TRBD1 (5 bases). The CDR3 extends over 12 amino acids. Germline CDR1 and CDR2: DFQATT and SNEGSKA (reference sequence). Trimming removed 5 bases from V and 2 bases from J, with 7 bases in between.

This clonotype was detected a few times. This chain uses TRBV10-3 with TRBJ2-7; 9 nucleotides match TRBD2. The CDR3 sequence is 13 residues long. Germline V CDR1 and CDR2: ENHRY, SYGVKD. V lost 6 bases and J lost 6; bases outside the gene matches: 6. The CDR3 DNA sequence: TGTGCCATCAGAGGCCTAGCGGGAAGCGAGCAGTACTTC. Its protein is CAIRGLAGSEQYF.

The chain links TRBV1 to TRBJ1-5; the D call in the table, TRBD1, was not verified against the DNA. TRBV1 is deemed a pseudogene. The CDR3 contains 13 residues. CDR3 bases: TGCACCAGCAGCCACCTGGAAGGGGACGGCCAGCATTTT. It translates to CTSSHLEGDGQHF.

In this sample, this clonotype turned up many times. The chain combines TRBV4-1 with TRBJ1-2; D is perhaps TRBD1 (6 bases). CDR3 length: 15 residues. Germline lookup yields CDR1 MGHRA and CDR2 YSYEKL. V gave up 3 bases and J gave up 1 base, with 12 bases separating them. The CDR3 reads CASSQYRDSNYGYTF. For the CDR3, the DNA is TGCGCCAGCAGCCAGTACAGGGATAGTAACTATGGCTACACCTTC.

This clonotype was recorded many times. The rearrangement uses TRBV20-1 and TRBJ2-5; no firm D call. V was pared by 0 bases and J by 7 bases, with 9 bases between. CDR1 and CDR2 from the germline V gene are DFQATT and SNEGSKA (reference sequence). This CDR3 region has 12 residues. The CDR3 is CSARDKDGTQYF. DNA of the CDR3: TGCAGTGCTAGAGATAAGGACGGGACCCAGTACTTC.

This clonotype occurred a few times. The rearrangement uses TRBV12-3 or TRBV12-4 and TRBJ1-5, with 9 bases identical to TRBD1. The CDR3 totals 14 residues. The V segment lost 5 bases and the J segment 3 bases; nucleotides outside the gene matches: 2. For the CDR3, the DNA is TGTGCCAGCAGTAGGACAGGGGACAATCAGCCCCAGCATTTT. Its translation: CASSRTGDNQPQHF.

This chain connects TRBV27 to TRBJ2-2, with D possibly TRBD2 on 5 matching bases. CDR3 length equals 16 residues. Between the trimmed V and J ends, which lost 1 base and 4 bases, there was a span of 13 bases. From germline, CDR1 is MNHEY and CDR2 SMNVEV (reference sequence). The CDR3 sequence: CASSLFGVRGTGELFF. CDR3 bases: TGTGCCAGCAGTTTATTTGGTGTTCGGGGCACCGGGGAGCTGTTTTTT.

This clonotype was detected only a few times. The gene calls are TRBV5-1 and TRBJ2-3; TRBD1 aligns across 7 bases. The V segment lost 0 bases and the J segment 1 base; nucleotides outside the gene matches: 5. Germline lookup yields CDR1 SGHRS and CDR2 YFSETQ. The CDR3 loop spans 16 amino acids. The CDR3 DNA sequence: TGCGCCAGCAGCTTGGCCTTCACAGGGGGCACAGATACGCAGTATTTT. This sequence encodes CASSLAFTGGTDTQYF.

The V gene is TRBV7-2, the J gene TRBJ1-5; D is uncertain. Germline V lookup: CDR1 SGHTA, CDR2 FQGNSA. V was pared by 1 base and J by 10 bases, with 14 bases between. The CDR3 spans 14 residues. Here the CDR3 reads CASSLVFTDDPQHF. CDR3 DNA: TGTGCCAGCAGCTTAGTGTTTACAGACGATCCCCAGCATTTT.

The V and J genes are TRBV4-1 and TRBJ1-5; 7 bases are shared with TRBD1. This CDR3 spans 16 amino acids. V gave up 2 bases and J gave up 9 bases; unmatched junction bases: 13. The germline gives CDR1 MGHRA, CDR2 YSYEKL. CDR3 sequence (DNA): TGCGCCAGCAGCCAACTGGGACAGCCTGATTGGGGGCCCCAGCATTTT. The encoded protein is CASSQLGQPDWGPQHF.

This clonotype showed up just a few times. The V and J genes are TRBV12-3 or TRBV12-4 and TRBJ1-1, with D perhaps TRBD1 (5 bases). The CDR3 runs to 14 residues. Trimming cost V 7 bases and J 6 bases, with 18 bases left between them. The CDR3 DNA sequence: TGTGCCAGCACCGTGTGGGGGGAGGACCCTGAAGCTTTCTTT. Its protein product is CASTVWGEDPEAFF.

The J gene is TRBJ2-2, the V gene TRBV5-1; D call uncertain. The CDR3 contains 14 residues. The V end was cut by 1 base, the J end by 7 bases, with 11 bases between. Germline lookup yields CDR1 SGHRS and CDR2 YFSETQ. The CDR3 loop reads CASSLYRDGGELFF. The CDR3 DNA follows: TGCGCCAGCAGCTTGTATAGGGATGGCGGGGAGCTGTTTTTT.

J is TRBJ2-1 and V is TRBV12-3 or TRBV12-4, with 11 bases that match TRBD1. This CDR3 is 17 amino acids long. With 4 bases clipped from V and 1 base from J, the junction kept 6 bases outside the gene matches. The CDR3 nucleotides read TGTGCCAGCAGTTCCCGGGACAGGGGGATATCCTACAATGAGCAGTTCTTC. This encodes CASSSRDRGISYNEQFF.

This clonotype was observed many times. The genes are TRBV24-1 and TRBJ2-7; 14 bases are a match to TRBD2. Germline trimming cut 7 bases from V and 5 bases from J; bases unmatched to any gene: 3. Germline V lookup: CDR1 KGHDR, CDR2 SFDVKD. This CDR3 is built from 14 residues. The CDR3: CATRGLAGVHEQYF. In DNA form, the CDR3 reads TGTGCCACCAGGGGACTAGCGGGAGTGCACGAGCAGTACTTC.

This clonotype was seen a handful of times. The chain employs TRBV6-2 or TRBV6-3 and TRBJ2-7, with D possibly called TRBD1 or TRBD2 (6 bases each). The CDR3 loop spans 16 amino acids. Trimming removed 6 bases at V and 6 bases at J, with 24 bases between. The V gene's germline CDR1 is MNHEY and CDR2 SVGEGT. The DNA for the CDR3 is TGTGCCAGCAGAGAACCAGGGGACTTTCACCTTCTCGAGCAGTACTTC. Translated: CASREPGDFHLLEQYF.

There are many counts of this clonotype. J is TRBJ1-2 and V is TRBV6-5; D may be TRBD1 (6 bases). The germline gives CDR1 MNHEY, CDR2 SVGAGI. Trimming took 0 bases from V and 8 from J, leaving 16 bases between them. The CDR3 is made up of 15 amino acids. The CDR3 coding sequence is TGTGCCAGCAGTTACTCGACGAGGGGGGGTCTCGGCTACACCTTC. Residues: CASSYSTRGGLGYTF.

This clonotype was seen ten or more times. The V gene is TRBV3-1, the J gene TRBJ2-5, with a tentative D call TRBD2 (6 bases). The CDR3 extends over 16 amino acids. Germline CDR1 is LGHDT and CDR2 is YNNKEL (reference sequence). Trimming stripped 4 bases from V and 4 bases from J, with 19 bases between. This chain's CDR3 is CASSLSVLASSETQYF. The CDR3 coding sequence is TGTGCCAGCAGCCTAAGTGTCCTAGCGTCATCAGAGACCCAGTACTTC.

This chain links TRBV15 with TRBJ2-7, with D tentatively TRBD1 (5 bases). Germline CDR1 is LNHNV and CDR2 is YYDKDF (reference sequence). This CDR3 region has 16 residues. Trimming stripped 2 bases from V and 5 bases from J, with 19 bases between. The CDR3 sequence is CATSRSSLWGGHEQYF. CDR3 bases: TGTGCCACCAGCAGATCCTCCCTTTGGGGCGGCCACGAGCAGTACTTC.

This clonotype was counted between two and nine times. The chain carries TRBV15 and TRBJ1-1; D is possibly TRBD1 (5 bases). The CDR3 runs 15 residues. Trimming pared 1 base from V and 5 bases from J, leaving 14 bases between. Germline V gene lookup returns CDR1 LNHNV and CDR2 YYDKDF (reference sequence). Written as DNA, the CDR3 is TGTGCCACCAGCAGAGGTCGGGGGGGAAGTACTGAAGCTTTCTTT. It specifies CATSRGRGGSTEAFF.

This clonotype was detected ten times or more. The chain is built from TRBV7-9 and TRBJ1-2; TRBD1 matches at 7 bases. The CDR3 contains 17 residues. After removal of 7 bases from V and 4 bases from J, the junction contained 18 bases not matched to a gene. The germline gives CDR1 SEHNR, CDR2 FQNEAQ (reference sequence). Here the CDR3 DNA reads TGTGCCAGCAACTCCCAGGGGGGTGCGGCGATATCCTATGGCTACACCTTC. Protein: CASNSQGGAAISYGYTF.